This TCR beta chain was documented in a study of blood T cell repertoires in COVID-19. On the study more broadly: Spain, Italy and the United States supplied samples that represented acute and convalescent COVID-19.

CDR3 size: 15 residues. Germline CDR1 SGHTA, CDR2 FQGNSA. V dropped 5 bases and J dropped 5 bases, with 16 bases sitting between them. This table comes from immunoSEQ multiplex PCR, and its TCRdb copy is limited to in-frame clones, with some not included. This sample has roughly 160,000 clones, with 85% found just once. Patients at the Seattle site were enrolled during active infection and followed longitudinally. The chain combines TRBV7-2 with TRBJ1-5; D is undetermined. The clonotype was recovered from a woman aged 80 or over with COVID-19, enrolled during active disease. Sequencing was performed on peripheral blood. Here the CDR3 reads CASSPGDGAYQPQHF. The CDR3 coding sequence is TGTGCCAGCAGCCCGGGAGATGGAGCGTATCAGCCCCAGCATTTT.